Listed here are 32 T cell receptor beta chains from one sample, sequenced in a study of cytomegalovirus exposure and HLA in healthy donors. Both 60 Vbeta primers and 13 Jbeta primers went into the PCR. The protocol was immunoSEQ multiplex PCR, while the TCRdb copy is restricted to in-frame clones and leaves out a portion. The table lists some 70,000 clones, with 7.5% in the top ten. The specimen was PBMCs. The source of these receptors is a female donor in good health and CMV-seropositive.

This CDR3 is CATSREVGQGNSPLHF. DNA for the CDR3: TGTGCCACCAGCAGAGAAGTAGGACAGGGTAATTCACCCCTCCACTTT. V usage is TRBV15 and J usage is TRBJ1-6; 8 bases align to TRBD1. Trimming cost V 0 bases and J 6 bases; bases outside gene matches: 4. This CDR3 comprises 16 residues. The germline V gene has CDR1 LNHNV and CDR2 YYDKDF (reference sequence).

This chain links TRBV4-3 with TRBJ2-2; TRBD1 might be the D (5 bases). The V gene's germline CDR1 is LGHNA and CDR2 YSLEER. Deletions cut 1 base from V and 6 bases from J, with 15 bases between. The CDR3 covers 16 residues. This CDR3 reads CASSQGAGILAGELFF. The DNA of the CDR3 is TGCGCCAGCAGCCAAGGGGCAGGGATCCTCGCCGGGGAGCTGTTTTTT.

The rearrangement links TRBV29-1 to TRBJ2-3; TRBD2 aligns across 10 bases. CDR1 and CDR2 from the germline V gene are SQVTM and ANQGSEA. The trim removed 7 bases at V and 2 bases at J, leaving 6 bases unmatched. The CDR3 loop spans 14 amino acids. The CDR3 here is CSGKRGGLTDTQYF. The CDR3 DNA is TGCAGCGGGAAGCGGGGGGGGCTCACAGATACGCAGTATTTT.

The chain employs TRBV5-1 and TRBJ2-2; 7 bases are shared with TRBD2. V was clipped by 2 bases and J by 6 bases; unmatched bases: 13. Germline values: CDR1 SGHRS, CDR2 YFSETQ. This CDR3 spans 17 amino acids. The DNA of the CDR3 is TGCGCCAGCAGCTTTCAATTTCCGGGACTACTCCCCGGGGAGCTGTTTTTT. Translation gives CASSFQFPGLLPGELFF.

The chain carries TRBV5-5 and TRBJ2-2; perhaps TRBD2 as D (7 bases). This CDR3 region has 17 residues. Per the germline V gene, CDR1 is SGHKS and CDR2 is YYEKEE (reference sequence). V was trimmed by 2 bases and J by 0 bases, leaving 14 bases between them. The CDR3 here is CASSFKGEGSNTGELFF. The DNA of the CDR3 is TGTGCCAGCAGCTTTAAGGGGGAGGGATCGAACACCGGGGAGCTGTTTTTT.

The chain carries TRBV4-2 and TRBJ2-7; 12 bases line up with TRBD2. Germline V gene sequence: CDR1 LGHNA, CDR2 YNFKEQ. The CDR3 has 17 amino acids. After removal of 3 bases from V and 7 bases from J, the junction contained 13 bases not matched to a gene. CDR3 protein: CASSQRLAGEGVGEQYF. The CDR3 nucleotides read TGTGCCAGCAGCCAGCGACTAGCGGGAGAGGGGGTGGGAGAGCAGTACTTC.

The chain uses TRBV30 and TRBJ2-1; TRBD2 matches 15 bases. CDR3 length: 18 amino acids. The J segment lost 7 bases and the V segment lost 1 base, leaving 11 bases of the junction unmatched. Germline V gene lookup returns CDR1 GTSNPN and CDR2 SVGIG (reference sequence). CDR3 sequence (DNA): TGTGCCTGGAGTGAAATGCGTGGGACTAGCGGGAGGAGAAATGAGCAGTTCTTC. Its translation: CAWSEMRGTSGRRNEQFF.

The chain couples TRBV6-5 to TRBJ1-5; 8 positions agree with TRBD1. The germline gives CDR1 MNHEY, CDR2 SVGAGI. The CDR3 consists of 16 residues. Germline trimming cut 4 bases from V and 7 bases from J; bases unmatched to any gene: 12. The CDR3 coding sequence is TGTGCCAGCAGTTCCACAGGGGGTGGAGGTGGGCAGCCCCAGCATTTT. Its protein is CASSSTGGGGGQPQHF.

The chain couples TRBV5-4 to TRBJ2-4; tentatively, D is TRBD1 (5 bases). Deletions cut 4 bases from V and 4 bases from J, with 9 bases between. This CDR3 comprises 13 residues. The V gene's germline CDR1 is SGHNT and CDR2 YYREEE (reference sequence). The chain's CDR3 is CASSIDRKNIQYF. In DNA, the CDR3 is TGTGCCAGCAGCATAGACAGAAAAAACATTCAGTACTTC.

The chain couples TRBV5-6 to TRBJ1-5; TRBD1 aligns across 8 bases. Losses at the gene ends were 0 bases for V and 14 bases for J; bases not matched to a gene: 13. Per germline, CDR1 SGHDT and CDR2 YYEEEE. CDR3 length equals 15 residues. The CDR3 nucleotides are TGTGCCAGCAGCTTGGGCAGGGGGCGGGTGTTATCGGAGCATTTT. Translation gives CASSLGRGRVLSEHF.

The chain has TRBV25-1 and TRBJ2-1; TRBD1 matches at 9 bases. The V gene's germline CDR1 is MGHDK and CDR2 SYGVNS. V dropped 8 bases and J dropped 5; count of bases not matched to a gene: 19. This CDR3 is 18 amino acids long. CDR3 amino acids: CASSPGQGIWLSHNEQFF. DNA of the CDR3: TGTGCCAGCTCGCCGGGACAGGGAATTTGGTTATCCCACAATGAGCAGTTCTTC.

This chain links TRBV7-2 with TRBJ2-3; a weak D match, TRBD2 (7 bases). Per germline, CDR1 SGHTA and CDR2 FQGNSA. The CDR3 is 16 amino acids. The V and J ends lost 5 bases and 2 bases respectively, with 17 bases between them. This CDR3 is CASSVAGGQITDTQYF. The CDR3 DNA follows: TGTGCCAGCAGCGTCGCCGGGGGGCAAATCACAGATACGCAGTATTTT.

The CDR3 DNA sequence: TGTGCCAGCAGCTTGGGGGCAAGCTATGGCTACACCTTC. Translation: CASSLGASYGYTF. This sequence joins TRBV5-4 and TRBJ1-2; D is undetermined. The CDR3 is 13 amino acids. From germline, CDR1 is SGHNT and CDR2 YYREEE (reference sequence). V lost 0 bases and J lost 4, with 7 bases in between.

DNA for the CDR3: TGTGCCAGCAGCCCTTCCGAGCAAGAGACCCAGTACTTC. Translating gives CASSPSEQETQYF. The chain has TRBV9 and TRBJ2-5; D is uncertain. This CDR3 spans 13 amino acids. Germline CDR1 reads SGDLS; CDR2 reads YYNGEE. Trimming took 4 bases from V and 2 from J, leaving 9 bases between them.

The chain couples TRBV21-1 to TRBJ1-1. TRBV21-1 is deemed a pseudogene. This CDR3 comprises 16 residues. As DNA, the CDR3 is TGTGCCAGCAGCAAAGGGGGAGGGGCTGGGAACACTGAAGCTTTCTTT. It yields the protein CASSKGGGAGNTEAFF.

This chain links TRBV4-2 with TRBJ2-2; 7 bases are shared with TRBD1. Germline V gives CDR1 LGHNA, CDR2 YNFKEQ. This CDR3 contains 15 residues. Trimming at V came to 5 bases and at J to 1 base, leaving 4 bases not matched to a gene. This CDR3 reads CASSLGQLNTGELFF. The CDR3 bases are TGTGCCAGCAGCTTGGGACAGTTGAACACCGGGGAGCTGTTTTTT.

The genes are TRBV7-9 and TRBJ2-1, with D tentatively TRBD2 (6 bases). This CDR3 has 15 residues. Germline CDR1 and CDR2: SEHNR and FQNEAQ (reference sequence). V shed 5 bases and J shed 4 bases, with 15 bases lying between them. The CDR3 loop is CASSRGGKGYNEQFF. For the CDR3, the DNA is TGTGCCAGCAGCCGTGGCGGGAAGGGTTACAATGAGCAGTTCTTC. Based on the CDR3 plus reference TRBV7-9 and TRBJ2-1, the full variable domain is DTGVSQNPRHKITKRGQNVTFRCDPISEHNRLYWYRQTLGQGPEFLTYFQNEAQLEKSRLLSDRFSAERPKGSFSTLEIQRTEQGDSAMYLCASSRGGKGYNEQFFGPGTRLTVL.

The chain uses TRBV4-2 and TRBJ1-5, with D perhaps matching TRBD1 (5 bases). The CDR3 totals 15 residues. In germline, CDR1 is LGHNA, CDR2 YNFKEQ. V shed 1 base and J shed 5 bases, with 12 bases lying between them. CDR3 sequence reads: CASSQAGNQDQPQHF. The CDR3 nucleotides read TGTGCCAGCAGCCAAGCAGGGAATCAGGATCAGCCCCAGCATTTT.

Remarks on this clone: The CDR3 end shows no conserved phenylalanine or tryptophan, and so a read error is likely. The DNA is omitted, as the CDR3 cannot be located on it reliably, and the CDR3 follows TCRdb's listing. This rearrangement joins TRBV6-5 to TRBJ2-7; TRBD1, the table's D call, lacks a check against the DNA. In germline, CDR1 is MNHEY, CDR2 SVGAGI. The CDR3 has 8 residues if both end residues are counted. The CDR3 sequence: CASSLSPR.

The rearrangement uses TRBV4-1 and TRBJ2-7; perhaps TRBD2 as D (6 bases). Between the trimmed V and J ends, which lost 3 bases and 1 base, there was a span of 13 bases. CDR3 size: 15 residues. Germline values: CDR1 MGHRA, CDR2 YSYEKL. The CDR3 nucleotides read TGCGCCAGCAGCCAGTCCTGGGGGGAATCCTACGAGCAGTACTTC. Encoded protein: CASSQSWGESYEQYF.

This chain uses TRBV10-3 with TRBJ1-1; 8 nucleotides agree with TRBD1. The CDR3 extends over 17 amino acids. Unmatched junction bases numbered 10, after V lost 3 bases and J lost 1 base. CDR1 ENHRY and CDR2 SYGVKD come from the germline V gene. The CDR3 DNA follows: TGTGCCATCAGTGACCCGGGCAGGGGGCTTTGGAACACTGAAGCTTTCTTT. It translates to CAISDPGRGLWNTEAFF.

V usage is TRBV7-9 and J usage is TRBJ1-1; D might be TRBD1 (5 bases). CDR3 size: 15 residues. The V end was cut by 4 bases, the J end by 4 bases, with 16 bases between. The germline CDR1 and CDR2 sequences are SEHNR and FQNEAQ (reference sequence). The CDR3 DNA reads TGTGCCAGCAGCTCCGGGGGGGGTGTTGGCACTGAAGCTTTCTTT. Translation: CASSSGGGVGTEAFF.

The V gene is TRBV5-1, the J gene TRBJ1-1; 9 positions agree with TRBD1. V shed 5 bases and J 2 bases; nucleotides not matched to a gene: 4. The CDR3 runs to 14 residues. The V gene's germline CDR1 is SGHRS and CDR2 YFSETQ. The CDR3 DNA sequence: TGCGCCAGCAGGGGGACAGGGATTAACACTGAAGCTTTCTTT. The encoded protein is CASRGTGINTEAFF.

J is TRBJ2-1 and V is TRBV5-1; TRBD2 matches at 16 bases. The CDR3 has 15 residues. V was clipped by 3 bases and J by 12 bases; unmatched bases: 6. The germline V gene has CDR1 SGHRS and CDR2 YFSETQ. CDR3 region: CASSSGTSGREGQFF. The CDR3 DNA reads as TGCGCCAGCAGCTCCGGGACTAGCGGGAGGGAGGGGCAGTTCTTC.

V is TRBV5-8 and J is TRBJ2-1; 10 nucleotides match TRBD2. This CDR3 contains 15 residues. V shed 4 bases and J 4 bases; nucleotides not matched to a gene: 5. Per germline, CDR1 SGHTS and CDR2 YDEGEE. In DNA, the CDR3 is TGTGCCAGCAGCATCGGACTAGCGGAATACAATGAGCAGTTCTTC. Amino acids: CASSIGLAEYNEQFF.

This sequence joins TRBV7-2 and TRBJ2-7; 14 nucleotides align to TRBD2. After removal of 5 bases from V and 3 bases from J, the junction contained 3 bases not matched to a gene. Germline V CDR1 and CDR2: SGHTA, FQGNSA. This CDR3 is built from 15 residues. This CDR3 reads CASSRGTSGSYEQYF. CDR3 nucleotide sequence: TGTGCCAGCAGCCGTGGGACTAGCGGGAGCTACGAGCAGTACTTC. Using reference TRBV7-2 and TRBJ2-7 for the parts outside the CDR3, the full variable domain is GAGVSQSPSNKVTEKGKDVELRCDPISGHTALYWYRQSLGQGLEFLIYFQGNSAPDKSGLPSDRFSAERTGGSVSTLTIQRTQQEDSAVYLCASSRGTSGSYEQYFGPGTRLTVT.

This chain links TRBV30 with TRBJ1-2; weak D call: TRBD1 (6 bases). This CDR3 has 12 amino acids. The V and J ends lost 4 bases and 5 bases respectively, with 11 bases between them. Per the germline V gene, CDR1 is GTSNPN and CDR2 is SVGIG (reference sequence). The CDR3 region is CAWKQGSYGYTF. The CDR3 DNA reads TGTGCCTGGAAACAGGGTAGTTATGGCTACACCTTC. Full variable domain (missing parts from reference TRBV30 and TRBJ1-2): SQTIHQWPATLVQPVGSPLSLECTVEGTSNPNLYWYRQAAGRGLQLLFYSVGIGQISSEVPQNLSASRPQDRQFILSSKKLLLSDSGFYLCAWKQGSYGYTFGSGTRLTVV.

The V and J genes are TRBV6-6 and TRBJ2-5, with D perhaps matching TRBD2 (6 bases). CDR1 and CDR2 (germline): MNHNY, SVGAGI (reference sequence). This CDR3 has 15 amino acids. The V and J ends lost 2 bases and 5 bases respectively, with 15 bases between them. The CDR3 protein is CASSYGGLPVETQYF. For the CDR3, the DNA is TGTGCCAGCAGTTACGGGGGACTCCCCGTTGAGACCCAGTACTTC.

To note about this clone: A junction boundary mismatches the germline segment, possibly from a read error. The chain joins TRBV6-6 to TRBJ2-7; 9 bases agree with TRBD2. Germline V lookup: CDR1 MNHNY, CDR2 SVGAGI (reference sequence). The CDR3 has 13 amino acids. The CDR3 loop reads CASSYSAGGASQF. CDR3 in DNA: TGTGCCAGCAGTTACTCTGCGGGGGGGGCAAGCCAATTC.

This rearrangement joins TRBV30 to TRBJ1-1; D gene uncertain. The V end was cut by 4 bases, the J end by 4 bases, with 7 bases between. The CDR3 is 11 amino acids. CDR1 and CDR2 (germline): GTSNPN, SVGIG (reference sequence). CDR3 coding DNA: TGTGCCTGGAAGGCAGGCACTGAAGCTTTCTTT. It encodes CAWKAGTEAFF.

The chain links TRBV30 to TRBJ1-2; TRBD1 aligns across 9 bases. The CDR3 runs 15 residues. The germline V gene has CDR1 GTSNPN and CDR2 SVGIG (reference sequence). Germline trimming cut 3 bases from V and 3 bases from J; bases unmatched to any gene: 8. CDR3 in DNA: TGTGCCTGGAGAGTCCCCGGGACAGGGTACTATGGCTACACCTTC. This gives the protein CAWRVPGTGYYGYTF. Complete variable domain (other parts from reference TRBV30 and TRBJ1-2): SQTIHQWPATLVQPVGSPLSLECTVEGTSNPNLYWYRQAAGRGLQLLFYSVGIGQISSEVPQNLSASRPQDRQFILSSKKLLLSDSGFYLCAWRVPGTGYYGYTFGSGTRLTVV.

The chain links TRBV27 to TRBJ2-7, with TRBD2 as a possible D gene (6 bases). The CDR3 is 15 residues long. V gave up 5 bases and J gave up 3 bases, with 17 bases separating them. Germline V gene data show CDR1 as MNHEY and CDR2 as SMNVEV (reference sequence). The CDR3: CASSPDGGGHYEQYF. In DNA form, the CDR3 reads TGTGCCAGCAGTCCAGACGGGGGAGGTCACTACGAGCAGTACTTC.